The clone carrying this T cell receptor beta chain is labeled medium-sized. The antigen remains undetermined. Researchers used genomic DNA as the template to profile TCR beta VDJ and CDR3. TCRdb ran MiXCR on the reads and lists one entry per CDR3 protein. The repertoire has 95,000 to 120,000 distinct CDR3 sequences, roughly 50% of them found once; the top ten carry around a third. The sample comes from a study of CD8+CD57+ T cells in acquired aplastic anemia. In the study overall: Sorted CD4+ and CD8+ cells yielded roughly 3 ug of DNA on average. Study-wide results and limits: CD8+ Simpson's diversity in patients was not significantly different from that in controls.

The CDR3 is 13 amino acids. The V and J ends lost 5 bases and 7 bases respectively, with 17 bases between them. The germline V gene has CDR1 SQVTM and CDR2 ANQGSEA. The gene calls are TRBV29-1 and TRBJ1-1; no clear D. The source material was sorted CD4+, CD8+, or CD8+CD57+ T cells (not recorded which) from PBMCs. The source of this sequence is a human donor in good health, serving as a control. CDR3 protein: CSVPTSTAVEAFF. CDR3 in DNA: TGCAGCGTTCCGACCTCAACAGCAGTTGAAGCTTTCTTT.